This TCR beta chain derives from a study of control samples from healthy donors and cancer patients. The method was immunoSEQ multiplex PCR; TCRdb's version includes in-frame clones alone and lacks a portion of them. The sample consists of some 130,000 clones, roughly 89% of them appearing once. V was pared by 3 bases and J by 7 bases, with 9 bases of the junction left unmatched. Germline V CDR1 and CDR2: SGDLS, YYNGEE. The CDR3 totals 15 residues. The sequenced sample was blood. The clonotype originates from a man aged 18 to 29 in good health. The chain carries TRBV9 and TRBJ2-1; 8 nucleotides agree with TRBD1. CDR3 protein: CASSAQGASENEQFF. The CDR3 nucleotides are TGTGCCAGCAGCGCTCAGGGGGCGTCAGAAAATGAGCAGTTCTTC. The full variable domain, completed using reference TRBV9 and TRBJ2-1, is DSGVTQTPKHLITATGQRVTLRCSPRSGDLSVYWYQQSLDQGLQFLIQYYNGEERAKGNILERFSAQQFPDLHSELNLSSLELGDSALYFCASSAQGASENEQFFGPGTRLTVL.